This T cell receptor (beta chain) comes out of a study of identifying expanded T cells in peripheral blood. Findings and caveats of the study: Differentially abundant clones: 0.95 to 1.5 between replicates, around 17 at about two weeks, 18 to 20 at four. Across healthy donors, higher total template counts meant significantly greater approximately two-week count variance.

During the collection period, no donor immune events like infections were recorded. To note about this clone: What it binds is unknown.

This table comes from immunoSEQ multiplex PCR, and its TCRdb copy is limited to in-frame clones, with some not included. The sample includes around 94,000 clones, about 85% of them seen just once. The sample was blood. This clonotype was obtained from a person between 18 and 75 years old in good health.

CDR3 nucleotide sequence: TGTGCCAGCAGCCAAGACACAGGGAAAAGGAACACCATATATTTT. The encoded protein is CASSQDTGKRNTIYF. This chain connects TRBV14 to TRBJ1-3; D is perhaps TRBD1 (6 bases). With 0 bases removed from V and 7 bases from J, the gap between germline ends came to 13 bases. The germline V gene encodes CDR1 SGHDN and CDR2 FVKESK. The length of the CDR3 is 15 residues.